The table lists the clone carrying this T cell receptor (beta chain) with a few counts. Its target is not known. The germline V gene encodes CDR1 SGHRS and CDR2 YFSETQ. The CDR3 has 14 amino acids. J gave up 7 bases and V 0 bases, and 6 bases lay outside the gene matches. The authors made cDNA by 5'RACE with 10-nucleotide random UMIs. TCRdb recomputed calls from the 5' RACE reads with MiXCR, one row per CDR3 protein. The sample holds roughly 74,000 distinct CDR3 sequences; 5.2% are singletons and the top ten take roughly 7.4%. The sample originates from a study of neurological immune-mediated disorders. Study-level results: The authors found no clinical or MRI feature associated with the multiple sclerosis repertoire cluster.

The unsorted libraries originated from 2 million PBMCs that had been stored at -80 C. The material sequenced was PBMCs. The chain employs TRBV5-1 and TRBJ2-7, with 8 bases matching TRBD1. This sequence was found in a man aged 18 to 29 with multiple sclerosis. CDR3 bases: TGCGCCAGCAGCTTGGGCGCAGGGGGCAAAGAGCAGTACTTC. Its protein product is CASSLGAGGKEQYF.